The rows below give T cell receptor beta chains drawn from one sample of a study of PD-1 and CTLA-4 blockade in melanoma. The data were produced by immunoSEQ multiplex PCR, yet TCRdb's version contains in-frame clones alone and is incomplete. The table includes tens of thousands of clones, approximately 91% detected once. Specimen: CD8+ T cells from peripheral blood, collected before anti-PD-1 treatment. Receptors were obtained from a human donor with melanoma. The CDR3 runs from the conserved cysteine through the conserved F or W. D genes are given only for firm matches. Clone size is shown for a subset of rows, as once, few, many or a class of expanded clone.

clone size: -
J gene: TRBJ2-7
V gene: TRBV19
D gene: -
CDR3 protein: CASSMDARQVTYEQYF
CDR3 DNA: TGTGCCAGTAGTATGGATGCGCGACAGGTTACCTACGAGCAGTACTTC

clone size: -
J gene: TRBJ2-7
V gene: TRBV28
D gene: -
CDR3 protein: CASSFPLGYEQYF
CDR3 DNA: TGTGCCAGCAGTTTCCCATTGGGGTACGAGCAGTACTTC

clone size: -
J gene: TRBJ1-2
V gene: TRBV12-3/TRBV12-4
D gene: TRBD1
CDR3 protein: CASSLFRGEGYTF
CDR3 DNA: TGTGCCAGCAGTTTATTCAGGGGGGAAGGCTACACCTTC

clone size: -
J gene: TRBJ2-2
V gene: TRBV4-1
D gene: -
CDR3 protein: CASSPGPVRETGELFF
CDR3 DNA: TGCGCCAGCAGCCCGGGGCCAGTACGGGAGACCGGGGAGCTGTTTTTT

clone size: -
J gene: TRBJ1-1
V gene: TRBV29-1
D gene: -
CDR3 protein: CSVIWPGKNTEAFF
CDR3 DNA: TGCAGCGTCATATGGCCAGGGAAGAACACTGAAGCTTTCTTT

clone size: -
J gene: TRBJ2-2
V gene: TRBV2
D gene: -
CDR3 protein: CASVLAGNTGELFF
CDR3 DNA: TGTGCCAGCGTACTGGCGGGTAACACCGGGGAGCTGTTTTTT

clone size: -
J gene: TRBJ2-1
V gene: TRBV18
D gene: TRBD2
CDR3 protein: CASSPFASGSYNEQFF
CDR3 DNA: TGTGCCAGCTCACCTTTTGCTAGCGGCTCCTACAATGAGCAGTTCTTC

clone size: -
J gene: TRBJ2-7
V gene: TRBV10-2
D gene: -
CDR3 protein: CASSEERGYYEQYF
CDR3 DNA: TGCGCCAGCAGTGAGGAACGGGGCTACTACGAGCAGTACTTC

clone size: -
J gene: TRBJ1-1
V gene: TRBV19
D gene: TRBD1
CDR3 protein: CASSDRGTEAFF
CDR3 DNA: TGTGCCAGTAGTGACAGGGGCACTGAAGCTTTCTTT

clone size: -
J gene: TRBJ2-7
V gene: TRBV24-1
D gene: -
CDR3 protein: CATSSGRRTYEQYF
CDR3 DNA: TGTGCCACCAGTTCCGGCCGCCGGACCTACGAGCAGTACTTC

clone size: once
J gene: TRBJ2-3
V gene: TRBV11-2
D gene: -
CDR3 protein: CASSRTGTITDTQYF
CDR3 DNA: TGTGCCAGCAGCAGAACCGGGACGATCACAGATACGCAGTATTTT

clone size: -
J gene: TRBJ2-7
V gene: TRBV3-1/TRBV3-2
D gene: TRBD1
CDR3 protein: CASSQAGGYEQYF
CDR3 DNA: TGTGCCAGCAGCCAAGCAGGGGGCTACGAGCAGTACTTC

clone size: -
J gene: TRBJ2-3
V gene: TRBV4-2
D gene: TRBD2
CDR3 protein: CASSQEEREVTDTQYF
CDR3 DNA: TGTGCCAGCAGCCAAGAAGAGCGGGAGGTCACAGATACGCAGTATTTT

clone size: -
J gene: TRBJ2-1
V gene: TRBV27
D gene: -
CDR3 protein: CASSSPTYLSEQFF
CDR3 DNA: TGTGCCAGCAGTTCCCCGACTTATTTGAGTGAGCAGTTCTTC

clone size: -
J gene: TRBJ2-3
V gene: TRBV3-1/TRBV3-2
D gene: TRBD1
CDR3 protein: CASSQDGQGPDTQYF
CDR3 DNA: TGTGCCAGCAGCCAAGACGGACAGGGTCCGGATACGCAGTATTTT

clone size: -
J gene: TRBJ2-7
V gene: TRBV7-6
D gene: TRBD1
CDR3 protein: CASSSGQGPNEQYF
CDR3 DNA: TGTGCCAGCAGCTCGGGACAGGGGCCAAACGAGCAGTACTTC

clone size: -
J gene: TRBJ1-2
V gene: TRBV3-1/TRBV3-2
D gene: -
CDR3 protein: CASSQTFGDGDNYGYTF
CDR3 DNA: TGTGCCAGCAGCCAAACCTTTGGGGACGGAGATAACTATGGCTACACCTTC

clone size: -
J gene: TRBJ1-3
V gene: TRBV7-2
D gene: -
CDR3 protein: CASSSTDFSGNTIYF
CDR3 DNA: TGTGCCAGCAGCTCGACAGATTTCTCTGGAAACACCATATATTTT

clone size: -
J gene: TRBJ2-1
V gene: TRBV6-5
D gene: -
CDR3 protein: CASSYTGTSNTEQFF
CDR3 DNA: TGTGCCAGCAGTTACACAGGGACTTCAAATACCGAGCAGTTCTTC

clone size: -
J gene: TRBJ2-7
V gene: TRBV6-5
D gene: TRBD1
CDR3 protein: CASTHIRGYEQYF
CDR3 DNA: TGTGCCAGCACCCACATCAGGGGGTACGAGCAGTACTTC

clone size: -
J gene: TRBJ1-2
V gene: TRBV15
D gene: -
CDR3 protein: CATSDGANYGYTF
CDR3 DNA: TGTGCCACCAGCGACGGAGCTAACTATGGCTACACCTTC

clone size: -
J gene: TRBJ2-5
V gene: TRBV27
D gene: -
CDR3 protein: CASSLSGEGETQYF
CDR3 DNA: TGTGCCAGCAGTTTATCGGGAGAAGGGGAGACCCAGTACTTC

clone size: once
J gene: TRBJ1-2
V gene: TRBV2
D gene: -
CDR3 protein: CASSETSDEVYGYTF
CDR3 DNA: TGTGCCAGCAGTGAAACCTCGGACGAGGTCTATGGCTACACCTTC

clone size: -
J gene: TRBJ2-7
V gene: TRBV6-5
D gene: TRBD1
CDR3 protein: CASSRTGGSYEQYF
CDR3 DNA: TGTGCCAGCAGTCGGACAGGGGGCAGCTACGAGCAGTACTTC

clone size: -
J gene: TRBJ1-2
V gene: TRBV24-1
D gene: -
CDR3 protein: CATSDSLGHGYTF
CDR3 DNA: TGTGCCACCAGTGATTCCCTAGGACATGGCTACACCTTC

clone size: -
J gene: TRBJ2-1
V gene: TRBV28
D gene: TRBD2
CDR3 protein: CASSWVPSGERSSYNEQFF
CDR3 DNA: TGTGCCAGCAGTTGGGTTCCTAGCGGGGAACGCAGCTCCTACAATGAGCAGTTCTTC

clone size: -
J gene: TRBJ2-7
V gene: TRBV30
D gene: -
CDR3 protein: CAWSVGASYEQYF
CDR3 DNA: TGTGCCTGGAGTGTAGGGGCTTCCTACGAGCAGTACTTC

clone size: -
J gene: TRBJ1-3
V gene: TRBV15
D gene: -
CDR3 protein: CATNSPGRADSIYF
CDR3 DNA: TGTGCCACCAACTCACCGGGCAGGGCAGACTCCATATATTTT

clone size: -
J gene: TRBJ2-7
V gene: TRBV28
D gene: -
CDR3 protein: CASGRPTYEQYF
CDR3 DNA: TGTGCCAGCGGGAGGCCCACCTACGAGCAGTACTTC

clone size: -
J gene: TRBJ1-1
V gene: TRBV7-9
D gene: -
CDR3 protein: CASSSTEMNTEAFF
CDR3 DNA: TGTGCCAGCAGCTCTACAGAAATGAACACTGAAGCTTTCTTT

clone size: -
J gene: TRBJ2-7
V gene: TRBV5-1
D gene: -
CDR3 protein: CASSRTESYEQYF
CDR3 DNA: TGCGCCAGCAGCCGGACGGAATCTTACGAGCAGTACTTC

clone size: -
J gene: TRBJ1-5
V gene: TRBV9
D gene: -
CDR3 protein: CASSPGQNYGPQHF
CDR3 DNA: TGTGCCAGCAGCCCCGGTCAGAACTACGGGCCCCAGCATTTT

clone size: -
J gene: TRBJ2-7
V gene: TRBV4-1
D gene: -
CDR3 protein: CASSWTLGREQYF
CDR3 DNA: TGCGCCAGCAGCTGGACATTGGGCCGGGAGCAGTACTTC

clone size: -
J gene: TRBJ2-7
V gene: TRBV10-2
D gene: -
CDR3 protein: CASSEFGTAYEQYF
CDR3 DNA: TGCGCCAGCAGTGAGTTCGGGACCGCATACGAGCAGTACTTC

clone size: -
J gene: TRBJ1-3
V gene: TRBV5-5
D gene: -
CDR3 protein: CASRADLYSGNTIYF
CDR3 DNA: TGTGCCAGCAGGGCGGACTTATACTCTGGAAACACCATATATTTT

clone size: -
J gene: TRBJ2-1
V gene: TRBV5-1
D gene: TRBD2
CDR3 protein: CASSLGGGYNEQFF
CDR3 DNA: TGCGCCAGCAGCTTGGGCGGGGGGTACAATGAGCAGTTCTTC

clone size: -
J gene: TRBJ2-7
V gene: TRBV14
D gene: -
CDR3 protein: CASSQALEGYEQYF
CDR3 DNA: TGTGCCAGCAGCCAAGCCCTCGAAGGGTACGAGCAGTACTTC

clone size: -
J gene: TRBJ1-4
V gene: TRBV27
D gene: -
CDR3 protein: CASSLQGSATNEKLFF
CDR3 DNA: TGTGCCAGCAGTTTACAGGGCAGTGCAACTAATGAAAAACTGTTTTTT

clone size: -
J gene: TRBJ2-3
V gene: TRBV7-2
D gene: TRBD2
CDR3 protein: CASSLIAGVEDTQYF
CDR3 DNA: TGTGCCAGCAGCTTAATAGCGGGAGTTGAAGATACGCAGTATTTT

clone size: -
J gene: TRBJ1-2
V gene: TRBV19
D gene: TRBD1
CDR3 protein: CASSPAPGQGTYGYTF
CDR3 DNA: TGTGCCAGTAGTCCCGCGCCGGGACAGGGGACCTATGGCTACACCTTC

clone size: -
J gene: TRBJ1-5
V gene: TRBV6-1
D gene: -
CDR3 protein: CASSDFLSNQPQHF
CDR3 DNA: TGTGCCAGCAGTGATTTCCTTAGCAATCAGCCCCAGCATTTT

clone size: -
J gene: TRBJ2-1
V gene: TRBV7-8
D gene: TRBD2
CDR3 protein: CASSLGVGTSGISSYNEQFF
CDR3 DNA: TGTGCCAGCAGCTTAGGTGTGGGGACTAGCGGGATAAGCTCCTACAATGAGCAGTTCTTC

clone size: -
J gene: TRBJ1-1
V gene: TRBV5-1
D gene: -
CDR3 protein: CASSLASTGANTEAFF
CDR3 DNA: TGCGCCAGCAGCTTGGCCAGTACAGGCGCGAACACTGAAGCTTTCTTT

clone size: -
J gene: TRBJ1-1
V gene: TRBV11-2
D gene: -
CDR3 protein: CASSYSGRGSTEAFF
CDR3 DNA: TGTGCCAGCAGTTACTCCGGACGGGGGTCCACTGAAGCTTTCTTT

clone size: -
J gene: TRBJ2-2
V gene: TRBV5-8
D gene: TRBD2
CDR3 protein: CASSLLAGVNTGELFF
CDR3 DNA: TGTGCCAGCAGCCTACTAGCGGGAGTTAACACCGGGGAGCTGTTTTTT